Reported below is one T cell receptor beta chain. This entry comes from a study of T cell responses to AZD1222 COVID-19 vaccine. The CDR3 contains 17 residues. V lost 2 bases and J lost 4; bases outside the gene matches: 9. CDR1 and CDR2 (germline): ENHRY, SYGVKD. Assay used: immunoSEQ multiplex PCR; TCRdb lists only in-frame clones, some missing. This repertoire shows more than 85,000 clones, roughly 87% found once; its top ten account for over 10%. This receptor was identified in an adult in good health. The specimen comprised peripheral blood, sampled on day 0 of MenACWY control vaccination. The chain joins TRBV10-3 to TRBJ1-5; 9 bases map to TRBD1. In DNA, the CDR3 is TGTGCCATCAGTGAGGGGACAGGGCTTAGGGAGAATCAGCCCCAGCATTTT. The encoded protein is CAISEGTGLRENQPQHF.